This entry lists 6 T cell receptor beta chains sequenced from one sample in a study of vaccination and CD4 T cells after COVID-19 (dated by TCRdb to the early 2020s). Sample treatment or condition, as interpreted from the label and publication: roughly nine-day PBMC culture with coronavirus spike peptide pools or control peptides (ViraFEST assay). The antigens for these receptors are not known. Libraries were constructed by PCR. This sample was sequenced with an Illumina iSeq 100. DNA from cultured CD4+ T cells was subjected to TCR sequencing with the Oncomine TCR Beta short-read assay at the Johns Hopkins FTIC core. TCRdb handled the public reads itself, with Q25 trimming in fastp and clone calling in MiXCR, and kept productive beta chains. Under each unique CDR3 protein, matching rows form one entry showing the most common genes and DNA. This sample has 10,000 to 15,000 distinct CDR3 sequences in its table, and approximately 74% of those were observed once. The top ten clonotypes cover roughly 8% of the sample.

The sample was CD4+ T cells from blood, cultured in vitro, taken after SARS-CoV-2 vaccination. These TCRs come from a human donor who received a COVID-19 vaccine.

This clonotype occurred once. The V gene is TRBV4-2, the J gene TRBJ1-2; perhaps TRBD1 as D (5 bases). This CDR3 region has 16 residues. Germline CDR1 reads LGHNA; CDR2 reads YNFKEQ. Trimming pared 4 bases from V and 6 bases from J, leaving 21 bases between. CDR3: CASSPSGRGVDNGYTF. The CDR3 nucleotides read TGTGCCAGCAGCCCCTCCGGGAGGGGAGTAGACAATGGCTACACCTTC.

The chain carries TRBV7-8 and TRBJ1-3, with 11 nucleotides matching TRBD1. The V gene's germline CDR1 is SGHVS and CDR2 FQNEAQ. V shed 2 bases, J shed 2 bases, and the junction held 2 bases outside the gene matches. This CDR3 has 16 residues. CDR3 region: CASSLRGQGAGNTIYF. The CDR3 DNA reads TGTGCCAGCAGCTTAAGGGGACAGGGGGCTGGAAACACCATATATTTT.

The J gene is TRBJ1-5, the V gene TRBV6-1; D ambiguous. The germline V gene has CDR1 MNHNS and CDR2 SASEGT. This CDR3 spans 13 amino acids. The V and J ends lost 8 bases and 1 base respectively, with 9 bases between them. CDR3 in amino acids: CASGRYSNQPQHF. The CDR3 nucleotides are TGTGCCAGCGGCCGCTACAGCAATCAGCCCCAGCATTTT.

The rearrangement links TRBV19 to TRBJ2-5; D tentatively fits TRBD1 or TRBD2 (5 bases each). CDR1 and CDR2 (germline): LNHDA, SQIVND (reference sequence). V lost 3 bases and J 4 bases, leaving 12 bases between the germline ends. The CDR3 sequence is 14 residues long. The CDR3 DNA follows: TGTGCCAGTAGTATGCAGGGTGGGGGAGAGACCCAGTACTTC. Its translation: CASSMQGGGETQYF.

The V gene is TRBV6-1, the J gene TRBJ1-2; D gene uncertain. CDR3 size: 16 residues. V lost 8 bases and J lost 6, with 25 bases in between. Germline CDR1 and CDR2: MNHNS and SASEGT. The CDR3 DNA reads as TGTGCCAGCCTTCGAGGAGCGGGGAGTTTCGGGGATGGCTACACCTTC. Translating it yields CASLRGAGSFGDGYTF.

The V and J genes are TRBV7-9 and TRBJ1-3; 8 bases agree with TRBD1. V lost 4 bases, J lost 0 bases, and 14 bases stayed unmatched. This CDR3 has 19 amino acids. Per germline, CDR1 SEHNR and CDR2 FQNEAQ (reference sequence). The CDR3 region is CASSSRAGQGPFSGNTIYF. In DNA, the CDR3 is TGTGCCAGCAGCTCTAGAGCTGGACAGGGCCCCTTCTCTGGAAACACCATATATTTT.